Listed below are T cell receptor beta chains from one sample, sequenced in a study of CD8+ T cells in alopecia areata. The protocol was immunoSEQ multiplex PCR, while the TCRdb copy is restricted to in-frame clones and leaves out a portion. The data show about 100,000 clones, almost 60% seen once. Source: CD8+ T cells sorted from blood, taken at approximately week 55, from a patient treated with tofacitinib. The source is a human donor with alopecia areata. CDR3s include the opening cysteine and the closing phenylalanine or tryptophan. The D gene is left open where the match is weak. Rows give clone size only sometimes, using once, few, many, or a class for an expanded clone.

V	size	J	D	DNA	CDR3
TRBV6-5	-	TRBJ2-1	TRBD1	TGTGCCAGCAGTTTGGGACAGGGCCAATACAATGAGCAGTTCTTC	CASSLGQGQYNEQFF
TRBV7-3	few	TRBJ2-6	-	TGTGCCAGCAGCCTCCGTACCTCTGGGGCCAACGTCCTGACTTTC	CASSLRTSGANVLTF
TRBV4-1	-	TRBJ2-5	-	TGCGCCAGCAGCCAATCCCGCCACCAAGAGACCCAGTACTTC	CASSQSRHQETQYF
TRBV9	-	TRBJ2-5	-	TGTGCCAGCAGCGCAGAACGTGGGGCCGGTGAGACCCAGTACTTC	CASSAERGAGETQYF
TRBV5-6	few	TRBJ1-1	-	TGTGCCAGCAGCTTGGAAAGGAGCACTGAAGCTTTCTTT	CASSLERSTEAFF
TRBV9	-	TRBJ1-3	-	TGTGCCAGCAGCCTAGGGACGGTCTCTGGAAACACCATATATTTT	CASSLGTVSGNTIYF
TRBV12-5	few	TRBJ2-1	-	-	CASGLGTGRHSYNEQFF
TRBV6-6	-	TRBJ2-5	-	TGTGCCAGCAGGGGCGGGGAGACCCAGTACTTC	CASRGGETQYF
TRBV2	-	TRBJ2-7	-	TGTGCCAGCAGTGGAGGGGGATACGAGCAGTACTTC	CASSGGGYEQYF
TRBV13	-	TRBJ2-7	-	TGTGCCAGCAGCCCGGGACGGAACTACGAGCAGTACTTC	CASSPGRNYEQYF
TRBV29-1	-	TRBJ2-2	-	TGCAGCGTTGAAGGTCAAGCGGGGAACACCGGGGAGCTGTTTTTT	CSVEGQAGNTGELFF
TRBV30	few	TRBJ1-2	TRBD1	TGTGCCTGGGGGGACAGGAGAATCTATGGCTACACCTTC	CAWGDRRIYGYTF
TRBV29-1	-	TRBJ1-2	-	TGCAGCGTTGACCGGGCCCAGGCTGGCTACACCTTC	CSVDRAQAGYTF
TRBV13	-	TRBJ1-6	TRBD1	TGTGCCAGCAGCTCCGGGACAGGGGATTCACCCCTCCACTTT	CASSSGTGDSPLHF
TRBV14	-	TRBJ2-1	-	TGTGCCAGCAGCCAAGGGTGGCAGCAGTTCTTC	CASSQGWQQFF
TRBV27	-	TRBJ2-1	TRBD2	TGTGCCAGCAGAAGAGCGGGGGCCGACAATGAGCAGTTCTTC	CASRRAGADNEQFF
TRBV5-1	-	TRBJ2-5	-	TGCGCCAGCAGCTTGAAGCCGGAAGAGACCCAGTACTTC	CASSLKPEETQYF
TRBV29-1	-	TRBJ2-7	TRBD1	TGCAGCGTTACGACAGGGGGCTCCTACGAGCAGTACTTC	CSVTTGGSYEQYF
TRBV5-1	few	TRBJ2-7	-	TGCGCCAGCAGCTTGAAGCCTCTCTCGGCGGGTGAGCAGTACTTC	CASSLKPLSAGEQYF
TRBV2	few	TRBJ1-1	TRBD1	TGTGCCAGCAGAGCGACAGGGGGCAACACTGAAGCTTTCTTT	CASRATGGNTEAFF
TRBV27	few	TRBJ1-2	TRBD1	TGTGCCAGCAGTGACCGGACAGGGTGGGGCTACACCTTC	CASSDRTGWGYTF
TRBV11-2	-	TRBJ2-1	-	TGTGCCAGCAGCTTTAGCAATGAGCAGTTCTTC	CASSFSNEQFF
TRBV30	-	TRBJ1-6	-	TGTGCCTGGAGTGGGACGACAGACAGTAATTCACCCCTCCACTTT	CAWSGTTDSNSPLHF
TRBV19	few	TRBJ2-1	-	TGTGCCAGTAGTATACAGGGCCAACCCAATGAGCAGTTCTTC	CASSIQGQPNEQFF
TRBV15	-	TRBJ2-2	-	TGTGCCACCAGCAGAGTGGCAGACACCGGGGAGCTGTTTTTT	CATSRVADTGELFF
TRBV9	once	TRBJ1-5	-	TGTGCCAGCAGCCAGGGGTCCGGCAATCAGCCCCAGCATTTT	CASSQGSGNQPQHF
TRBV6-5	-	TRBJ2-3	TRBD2	TGTGCCAGCAGTACAGGGACTAGCAGAGATACGCAGTATTTT	CASSTGTSRDTQYF
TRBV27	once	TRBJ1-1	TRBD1	TGTGCCAGCAGTAAGACAGGGAGTCACACTGAAGCTTTCTTT	CASSKTGSHTEAFF
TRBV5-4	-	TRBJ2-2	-	TGTGCCAGCAGCCCGGGGCCCACCGGGGAGCTGTTTTTT	CASSPGPTGELFF
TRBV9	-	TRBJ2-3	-	TGTGCCAGCAGCACCACAGATACGCAGTATTTT	CASSTTDTQYF
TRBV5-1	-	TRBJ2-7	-	TGCGCCAGCAGCTCATCCGGGACATTCTACGAGCAGTACTTC	CASSSSGTFYEQYF
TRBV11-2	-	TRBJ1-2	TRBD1	TGTGCCAGCAGCACTGGGACAGTCTATGGCTACACCTTC	CASSTGTVYGYTF
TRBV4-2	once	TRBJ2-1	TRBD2	TGTGCCAGCAGTGTCGGGACTAGAGATGTGAATGAGCAGTTCTTC	CASSVGTRDVNEQFF
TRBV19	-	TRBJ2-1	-	TGTGCCAGTAGTATAGATCTAGACAGGTCCTACAATGAGCAGTTCTTC	CASSIDLDRSYNEQFF
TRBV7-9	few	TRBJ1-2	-	TGTGCCAGCAGCCCACCCACCCAGGGAACGGGCGGCTACACCTTC	CASSPPTQGTGGYTF
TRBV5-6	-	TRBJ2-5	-	TGTGCCAGCAGCTTGGTGGAAGGGTTAAAAGAGACCCAGTACTTC	CASSLVEGLKETQYF
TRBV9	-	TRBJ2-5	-	TGTGCCAGCAGCGTAGGGGGGGAGACCCAGTACTTC	CASSVGGETQYF
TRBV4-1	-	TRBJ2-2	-	TGCGCCAGCAGCCAAGGGCAGGGGTACGGGGAGCTGTTTTTT	CASSQGQGYGELFF
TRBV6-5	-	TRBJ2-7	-	TGTGCCAGCAGCCACAGGGTCGACGAGCAGTACTTC	CASSHRVDEQYF
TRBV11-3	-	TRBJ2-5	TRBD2	TGTGCCAGCGTTAGCGGGGGGGCCCAAGAGACCCAGTACTTC	CASVSGGAQETQYF
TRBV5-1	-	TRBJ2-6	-	TGCGCCAGCAGCCCAGGGTATTGGACCTCTGGGGCCAACGTCCTGACTTTC	CASSPGYWTSGANVLTF
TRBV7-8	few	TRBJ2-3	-	TGTGCCAGCAGCCCCCTAGTGTCTAGCACAGATACGCAGTATTTT	CASSPLVSSTDTQYF
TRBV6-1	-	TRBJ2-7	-	TGTGCCAGCAGTGAAAGAAGGTCGGCCTACGAGCAGTACTTC	CASSERRSAYEQYF
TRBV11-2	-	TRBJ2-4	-	TGTGCCAGCAGCTCCCTCCGAGGGGCCCCCCACAAAAACATTCAGTACTTC	CASSSLRGAPHKNIQYF
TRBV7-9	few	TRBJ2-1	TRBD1	TGTGCCAGCAGCTACGGGGACAGTGAGCAGTTCTTC	CASSYGDSEQFF
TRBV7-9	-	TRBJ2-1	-	TGTGCCAGCAGCCCGGTGAACAATGAGCAGTTCTTC	CASSPVNNEQFF
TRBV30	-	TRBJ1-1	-	TGTGCCTGGCTCAGATTGGGCACTGAAGCTTTCTTT	CAWLRLGTEAFF
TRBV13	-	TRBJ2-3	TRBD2	TGTGCCAGCAGCCCGACTAGCGGGGAGGATACGCAGTATTTT	CASSPTSGEDTQYF
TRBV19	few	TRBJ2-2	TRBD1	TGTGCCAGTAGTATAAAAAAGACAGGGGACTACACCGGGGAGCTGTTTTTT	CASSIKKTGDYTGELFF
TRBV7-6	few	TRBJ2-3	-	TGTGCCAGCAGCTTAATTTCCGGGGGCACAGATACGCAGTATTTT	CASSLISGGTDTQYF
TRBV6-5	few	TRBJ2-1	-	TGTGCCAGCAGCTCCGGGACAACCTACAATGAGCAGTTCTTC	CASSSGTTYNEQFF
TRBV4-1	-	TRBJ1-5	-	TGCGCCAGCAGCCGTGGTTTCGGGGATAGCAATCAGCCCCAGCATTTT	CASSRGFGDSNQPQHF